This record looks at one TCR beta chain sequence and its context. After removal of 4 bases from V and 2 bases from J, the junction contained 5 bases not matched to a gene. Germline V CDR1 and CDR2: SGHDN, FVKESK. This CDR3 is 15 amino acids long. This specimen comes from a study of shared clonotypes between healthy human individuals. The overall study: Per-donor plates numbered three CD4 naive, three CD4 memory, two CD8 naive and one CD8 memory.

Repertoires were generated with immunoSEQ multiplex PCR, while TCRdb's copy carries only in-frame clones and drops some. The data show approximately 1.4 million clones, approximately 98% seen once. The TCR originated in a man aged 25-45 years in good health. Sequencing was performed on naive CD4+ T cells sorted from blood. Sample subset: CD45RA+ positively selected. V is TRBV14 and J is TRBJ2-7; 10 bases match TRBD1. The CDR3 bases are TGTGCCAGCAGCCGAGGACAGGGGGTTACCTACGAGCAGTACTTC. Translation gives CASSRGQGVTYEQYF.